A single sample gave rise to the 17 T cell receptor beta chains below, sequenced in a study of CD8 T cells in ankylosing spondylitis. TCRdb recomputed calls from the 5' RACE reads with MiXCR, one row per CDR3 protein. The sample holds hundreds of thousands of distinct CDR3 sequences, under 35% seen once. The sequencing sample was made of blood, either unsorted or a sorted T cell fraction (not recorded which). These receptors were taken from a male donor with ankylosing spondylitis or in good health (not recorded which).

The chain combines TRBV12-3 or TRBV12-4 with TRBJ1-2, with no clear D. Trimming removed 6 bases at V and 0 bases at J, with 11 bases between. The CDR3 length is 14 residues. The CDR3 loop reads CASRGIPANYGYTF. The CDR3 DNA follows: TGTGCCAGCAGAGGGATTCCAGCTAACTATGGCTACACCTTC.

The chain employs TRBV10-3 and TRBJ2-5; 7 positions match TRBD2. This CDR3 is built from 15 residues. CDR1 and CDR2 (germline): ENHRY, SYGVKD. With V trimmed by 0 bases and J by 5 bases, 6 bases remained unmatched. The CDR3 loop reads CAISESGGIGETQYF. The CDR3 nucleotides are TGTGCCATCAGTGAGTCGGGAGGGATCGGGGAGACCCAGTACTTC.

The chain employs TRBV4-1 and TRBJ2-1; no firm D call. Germline CDR1 and CDR2: MGHRA and YSYEKL. The CDR3 loop spans 16 amino acids. V lost 0 bases and J lost 8, with 17 bases in between. In nucleotides, the CDR3 is TGCGCCAGCAGCCAAGATTCGGCAAGCCCCTGGGATGAGCAGTTCTTC. This sequence encodes CASSQDSASPWDEQFF.

This clonotype has a handful of counts. The rearrangement links TRBV27 to TRBJ2-1; D perhaps matches TRBD2 (5 bases). The germline gives CDR1 MNHEY, CDR2 SMNVEV (reference sequence). The CDR3 is made up of 13 amino acids. V was clipped by 6 bases and J by 6 bases, with 12 bases between them. CDR3 amino acids: CASSGGLVNEQFF. In nucleotides, the CDR3 is TGTGCCAGCAGCGGAGGTCTGGTCAATGAGCAGTTCTTC.

This clonotype has only a few counts. This sequence joins TRBV7-8 and TRBJ1-4; D perhaps matches TRBD1 (5 bases). V dropped 3 bases and J dropped 8 bases, with 7 bases sitting between them. This CDR3 has 12 residues. Germline V gene sequence: CDR1 SGHVS, CDR2 FQNEAQ. The DNA of the CDR3 is TGTGCCAGCAGCTTCAGGGTCGAAAAACTGTTTTTT. This encodes CASSFRVEKLFF.

This chain joins TRBV7-8 and TRBJ2-1; TRBD2 matches 7 bases. The CDR3 covers 15 residues. J gave up 7 bases and V 5 bases, and 11 bases lay outside the gene matches. CDR1 and CDR2 from the germline V gene are SGHVS and FQNEAQ. CDR3 nucleotide sequence: TGTGCCAGCAGCGCCGTGGCTACTAGCGTGAATGAGCAGTTCTTC. This gives the protein CASSAVATSVNEQFF.

This clonotype was seen only a few times. The chain uses TRBV20-1 and TRBJ2-3, with TRBD1 matching over 7 bases. This CDR3 is 13 amino acids long. Germline values: CDR1 DFQATT, CDR2 SNEGSKA (reference sequence). The junction had 5 bases not matched to a gene; V was cut back by 4 bases and J by 4 bases. CDR3 amino acids: CSAIGGKADTQYF. CDR3 sequence (DNA): TGCAGTGCTATAGGGGGCAAAGCAGATACGCAGTATTTT.

This clonotype was counted only a few times. The chain's CDR3 is CSASLLAGPSYEQYF. The CDR3 DNA is TGCAGTGCCAGTTTACTAGCGGGGCCATCCTACGAGCAGTACTTC. J is TRBJ2-7 and V is TRBV20-1, with 10 bases aligning to TRBD2. In germline, CDR1 is DFQATT, CDR2 SNEGSKA (reference sequence). This CDR3 is built from 15 residues. Losses at the gene ends were 6 bases for V and 1 base for J; bases not matched to a gene: 9.

The rearrangement uses TRBV6-1 and TRBJ2-5, with 8 bases identical to TRBD2. The CDR3 length is 13 residues. The ends lost 5 bases at V and 5 bases at J; junction bases unmatched: 4. CDR1 is MNHNS, CDR2 SASEGT, per germline. The DNA for the CDR3 is TGTGCCAGCAGTCGGGGACTAGGGGAGACCCAGTACTTC. Its protein product is CASSRGLGETQYF.

This clonotype was found a few times. V is TRBV20-1 and J is TRBJ2-1; D not certain. The V gene's germline CDR1 is DFQATT and CDR2 SNEGSKA (reference sequence). CDR3 length equals 13 residues. V was clipped by 2 bases and J by 2 bases, with 7 bases between them. CDR3 DNA sequence: TGCAGTGCTAGACCTAGGGCCTACAATGAGCAGTTCTTC. Its translation is CSARPRAYNEQFF.

The V call is TRBV12-3 or TRBV12-4, the J call TRBJ2-3; the D call may be TRBD1 or TRBD2 (6 bases each). CDR3 length: 15 amino acids. V was trimmed by 4 bases and J by 0 bases, leaving 11 bases between them. CDR3 bases: TGTGCCAGCAGTTCGCGGGACACTAGCACAGATACGCAGTATTTT. Amino acid sequence: CASSSRDTSTDTQYF.

The chain combines TRBV11-1 with TRBJ2-5; TRBD1 agrees at 7 bases. The CDR3 totals 18 residues. The germline V gene encodes CDR1 SGHAT and CDR2 FQDESV (reference sequence). Trimming took 4 bases from V and 1 from J; bases not matched to a gene: 15. DNA of the CDR3: TGTGCCAGCAGCTCAACACCGCCCGGGACAGCCTTCCAAGAGACCCAGTACTTC. This codes for CASSSTPPGTAFQETQYF.

This chain links TRBV6-1 with TRBJ2-1, with D perhaps matching TRBD1 or TRBD2 (5 bases each). The CDR3 has 14 amino acids. Per the germline V gene, CDR1 is MNHNS and CDR2 is SASEGT. V was pared by 7 bases and J by 9 bases, with 19 bases between. CDR3 residues: CASTEGPGGSEQFF. Here the CDR3 DNA reads TGTGCCAGCACCGAAGGGCCTGGGGGTAGTGAGCAGTTCTTC.

This chain uses TRBV12-3 or TRBV12-4 with TRBJ1-1; D unresolved. Trimming removed 6 bases at V and 8 bases at J, with 16 bases between. The CDR3 is 13 residues long. This CDR3 is CASSLGWLEEAFF. The CDR3 DNA reads as TGTGCCAGCAGCCTGGGATGGCTTGAAGAAGCTTTCTTT.

This chain connects TRBV29-1 to TRBJ2-5; 8 positions match TRBD2. The V gene's germline CDR1 is SQVTM and CDR2 ANQGSEA. The CDR3 totals 15 residues. Germline trimming cut 4 bases from V and 3 bases from J; bases unmatched to any gene: 10. The CDR3 DNA follows: TGCAGCGTTGTGAGGGAACTAGCGGTTGAAGAGACCCAGTACTTC. Translation: CSVVRELAVEETQYF.

This clonotype counts as medium-sized (0.01 to 0.1%). This sequence joins TRBV12-3 or TRBV12-4 and TRBJ1-5; 10 positions agree with TRBD1. J gave up 0 bases and V 6 bases, and 8 bases lay outside the gene matches. This CDR3 is 17 amino acids long. CDR3 in DNA: TGTGCCAGCAGCCCGGGACAGGGGACAATTAGCAATCAGCCCCAGCATTTT. The encoded protein is CASSPGQGTISNQPQHF.

The chain combines TRBV6-2 or TRBV6-3 with TRBJ2-3; 8 nucleotides match TRBD2. This CDR3 spans 16 amino acids. V shed 5 bases, J shed 2 bases, and the junction held 9 bases outside the gene matches. CDR1 and CDR2 from the germline V gene are MNHEY and SVGEGT. Here the CDR3 DNA reads TGTGCCAGCAGTCAGGGGACTAGGCCGGACACAGATACGCAGTATTTT. This sequence encodes CASSQGTRPDTDTQYF.